This entry lists 10 T cell receptor beta chains sequenced from one sample in a study of T-cell reconstitution after alpha-beta-depleted transplantation in children. The authors prepared the TCRbeta library with unique molecular identifiers. TCRdb recomputed calls from the PCR reads with MiXCR, one row per CDR3 protein. This sample has some 300,000 distinct CDR3 sequences; over 9% occur once, and the top ten carry about 2.3%. The sample in question was PBMCs from the stem cell graft donor, obtained from the stem cell graft. The origin of the receptors is a human donor who donated a stem cell graft to a child with acute lymphoblastic leukemia.

This clonotype was found many times. The V and J genes are TRBV5-1 and TRBJ1-1; maybe TRBD1 (6 bases). The ends were cut back, 7 bases at V and 3 bases at J, with 13 bases in the middle. This CDR3 region has 13 residues. Per germline, CDR1 SGHRS and CDR2 YFSETQ. The CDR3 nucleotides are TGCGCCAGCGCGACAGGAAGGGACACTGAAGCTTTCTTT. This translates into CASATGRDTEAFF. The whole variable domain, remainder taken from reference TRBV5-1 and TRBJ1-1, is KAGVTQTPRYLIKTRGQQVTLSCSPISGHRSVSWYQQTPGQGLQFLFEYFSETQRNKGNFPGRFSGRQFSNSRSEMNVSTLELGDSALYLCASATGRDTEAFFGQGTRLTVV.

This clonotype appeared a few times. The chain is built from TRBV4-1 and TRBJ1-1; a possible D gene is TRBD1 (5 bases). Germline assignment: CDR1 MGHRA and CDR2 YSYEKL. The CDR3 contains 14 residues. V shed 4 bases and J shed 4 bases, with 13 bases lying between them. The CDR3 loop is CASSPRGAPTEAFF. The CDR3 DNA is TGCGCCAGCAGCCCGAGGGGAGCCCCCACTGAAGCTTTCTTT.

The gene calls are TRBV30 and TRBJ2-1; D call uncertain. The germline V gene has CDR1 GTSNPN and CDR2 SVGIG (reference sequence). The CDR3 is made up of 16 amino acids. The V end was cut by 6 bases, the J end by 0 bases, with 18 bases between. The CDR3 coding sequence is TGTGCCTGCGGAAGGTTGACGAAAGACTCCTACAATGAGCAGTTCTTC. This encodes CACGRLTKDSYNEQFF.

This clonotype occurred a few times. The chain combines TRBV5-1 with TRBJ2-7, with 7 bases matching TRBD2. J gave up 4 bases and V 0 bases, and 7 bases lay outside the gene matches. Per the germline V gene, CDR1 is SGHRS and CDR2 is YFSETQ. This CDR3 contains 15 residues. CDR3 loop: CASSLVPSGRYEQYF. DNA for the CDR3: TGCGCCAGCAGCTTGGTGCCTAGCGGTAGGTACGAGCAGTACTTC. Full variable domain (remainder filled in from reference TRBV5-1 and TRBJ2-7): KAGVTQTPRYLIKTRGQQVTLSCSPISGHRSVSWYQQTPGQGLQFLFEYFSETQRNKGNFPGRFSGRQFSNSRSEMNVSTLELGDSALYLCASSLVPSGRYEQYFGPGTRLTVT.

The chain is built from TRBV4-2 and TRBJ2-7, with a weak D call TRBD2 (5 bases). The CDR3 has 13 amino acids. Germline V gives CDR1 LGHNA, CDR2 YNFKEQ. The V end lost 4 bases, the J end lost 3 bases, and 10 bases lay between the germline ends. CDR3 bases: TGTGCCAGCAGCCGCGGACTTATCTACGAGCAGTACTTC. This encodes CASSRGLIYEQYF.

This clonotype was recorded many times. V is TRBV5-1 and J is TRBJ2-3; TRBD2 matches 8 bases. There are 15 residues in the CDR3. The V gene's germline CDR1 is SGHRS and CDR2 YFSETQ. V was clipped by 5 bases and J by 0 bases; unmatched bases: 5. CDR3 sequence (DNA): TGCGCCAGCAGTCCTAGCGGGCATAGCACAGATACGCAGTATTTT. It codes for CASSPSGHSTDTQYF.

This clonotype has at least ten counts. The chain recombines TRBV5-1 with TRBJ2-5, with TRBD2 matching over 7 bases. The germline V gene encodes CDR1 SGHRS and CDR2 YFSETQ. The CDR3 is 14 amino acids. After removal of 2 bases from V and 2 bases from J, the junction contained 3 bases not matched to a gene. The CDR3 reads CASSFRAGQETQYF. The CDR3 coding sequence is TGCGCCAGCAGCTTTCGAGCGGGACAAGAGACCCAGTACTTC. Looking up the rest from reference TRBV5-1 and TRBJ2-5 gives the full variable domain: KAGVTQTPRYLIKTRGQQVTLSCSPISGHRSVSWYQQTPGQGLQFLFEYFSETQRNKGNFPGRFSGRQFSNSRSEMNVSTLELGDSALYLCASSFRAGQETQYFGPGTRLLVL.

This clonotype was detected a few times. The V gene is TRBV6-5, the J gene TRBJ1-2; TRBD1 is a possible D gene (5 bases). The CDR3 has 16 amino acids. Germline V gene sequence: CDR1 MNHEY, CDR2 SVGAGI. V shed 0 bases and J shed 2 bases, with 13 bases lying between them. CDR3 sequence reads: CASSYSRGVFNYGYTF. The CDR3 nucleotides read TGTGCCAGCAGTTACTCGCGAGGGGTCTTCAACTATGGCTACACCTTC.

The chain joins TRBV9 to TRBJ2-2, with 10 bases that match TRBD2. The length of the CDR3 is 15 residues. Trimming cost V 3 bases and J 9 bases; bases outside gene matches: 8. The germline V gene encodes CDR1 SGDLS and CDR2 YYNGEE. The CDR3 spells CASSASSGSFRELFF. In DNA form, the CDR3 reads TGTGCCAGCAGCGCGTCTAGCGGGAGTTTCAGGGAGCTGTTTTTT.

The rearrangement links TRBV20-1 to TRBJ2-1; 9 bases line up with TRBD1. Trimming cost V 1 base and J 8 bases; bases outside gene matches: 6. The CDR3 length is 14 residues. CDR1 is DFQATT, CDR2 SNEGSKA, per germline (reference sequence). The chain's CDR3 is CSARALRQGDEQFF. CDR3 nucleotides: TGCAGTGCTAGAGCCTTGAGACAGGGGGATGAGCAGTTCTTC.